This T cell receptor beta chain was sequenced in a study of cytomegalovirus exposure and HLA in healthy donors. The overall study: Of all 400 or so donors who were genotyped, under 90% belonged to the Caucasian-associated ancestry cluster.

Amplification used 60 Vbeta primers and 13 Jbeta primers. The assay was immunoSEQ multiplex PCR, and TCRdb's table has in-frame clones only and misses some. The sample shows more than 80,000 clones, over 60% of them seen only once. The germline V gene encodes CDR1 MNHNS and CDR2 SASEGT. Trimming at V came to 2 bases and at J to 1 base, leaving 9 bases not matched to a gene. The CDR3 runs to 17 residues. The TCR comes from a man aged 55 to 70 in good health and CMV-seronegative. Sequencing was done on a sample of PBMCs. The chain is built from TRBV6-1 and TRBJ1-2; 8 bases agree with TRBD1. The CDR3 bases are TGTGCCAGCAGTGAAAGGTCAGGGGGCGGTGGTAACTATGGCTACACCTTC. This codes for CASSERSGGGGNYGYTF.